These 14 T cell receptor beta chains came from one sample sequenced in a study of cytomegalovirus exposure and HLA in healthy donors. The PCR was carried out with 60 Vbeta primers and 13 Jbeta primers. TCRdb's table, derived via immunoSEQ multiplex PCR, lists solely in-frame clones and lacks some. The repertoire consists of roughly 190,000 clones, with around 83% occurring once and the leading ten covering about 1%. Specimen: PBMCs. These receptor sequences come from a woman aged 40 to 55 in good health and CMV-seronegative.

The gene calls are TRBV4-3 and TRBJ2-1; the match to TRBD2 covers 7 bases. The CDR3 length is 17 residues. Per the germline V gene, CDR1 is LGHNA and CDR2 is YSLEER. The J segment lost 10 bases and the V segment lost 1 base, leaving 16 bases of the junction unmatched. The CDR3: CASSQVRGDYTFLEQFF. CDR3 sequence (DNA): TGCGCCAGCAGCCAAGTCCGGGGGGACTACACTTTCTTGGAGCAGTTCTTC.

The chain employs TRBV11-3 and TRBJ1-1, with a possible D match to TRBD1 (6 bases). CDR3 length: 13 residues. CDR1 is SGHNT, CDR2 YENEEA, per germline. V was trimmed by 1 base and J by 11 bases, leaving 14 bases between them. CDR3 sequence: CASSLARGERAFF. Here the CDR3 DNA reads TGTGCCAGCAGCTTAGCCAGGGGAGAGAGGGCTTTCTTT. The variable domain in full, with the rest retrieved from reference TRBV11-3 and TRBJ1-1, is EAGVVQSPRYKIIEKKQPVAFWCNPISGHNTLYWYLQNLGQGPELLIRYENEEAVDDSQLPKDRFSAERLKGVDSTLKIQPAELGDSAVYLCASSLARGERAFFGQGTRLTVV.

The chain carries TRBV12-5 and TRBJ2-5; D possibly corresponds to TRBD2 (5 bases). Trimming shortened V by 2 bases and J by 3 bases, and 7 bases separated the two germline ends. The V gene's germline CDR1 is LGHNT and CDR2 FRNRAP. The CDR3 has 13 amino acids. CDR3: CASGLRGEETQYF. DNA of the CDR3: TGTGCTAGTGGTTTGCGGGGTGAAGAGACCCAGTACTTC.

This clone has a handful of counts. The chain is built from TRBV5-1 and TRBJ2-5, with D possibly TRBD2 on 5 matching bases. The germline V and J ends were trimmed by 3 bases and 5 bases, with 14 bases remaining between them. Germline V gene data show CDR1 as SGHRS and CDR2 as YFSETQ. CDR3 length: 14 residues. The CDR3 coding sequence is TGCGCCAGCAGCTGGTCCGGGGTCCGGGAGACCCAGTACTTC. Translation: CASSWSGVRETQYF.

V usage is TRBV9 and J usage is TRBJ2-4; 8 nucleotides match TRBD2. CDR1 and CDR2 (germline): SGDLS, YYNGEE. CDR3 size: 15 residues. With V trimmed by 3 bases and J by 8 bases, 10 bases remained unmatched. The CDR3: CASSAAGAKYDIQYF. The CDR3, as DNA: TGTGCCAGCAGCGCAGCGGGAGCGAAGTATGACATTCAGTACTTC. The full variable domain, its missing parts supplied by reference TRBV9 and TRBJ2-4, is DSGVTQTPKHLITATGQRVTLRCSPRSGDLSVYWYQQSLDQGLQFLIQYYNGEERAKGNILERFSAQQFPDLHSELNLSSLELGDSALYFCASSAAGAKYDIQYFGAGTRLSVL.

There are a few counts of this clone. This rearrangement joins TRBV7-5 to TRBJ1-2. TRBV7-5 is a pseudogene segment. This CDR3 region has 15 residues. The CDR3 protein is CVRSSPTPRDYGYTF. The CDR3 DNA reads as TGTGTCAGAAGCTCCCCGACTCCCCGGGACTATGGCTACACCTTC.

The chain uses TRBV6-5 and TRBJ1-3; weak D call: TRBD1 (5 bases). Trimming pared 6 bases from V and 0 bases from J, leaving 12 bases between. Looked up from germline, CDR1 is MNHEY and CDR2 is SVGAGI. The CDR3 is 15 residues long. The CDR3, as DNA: TGTGCCAGCAGGAGACAGCCGAGCTCTGGAAACACCATATATTTT. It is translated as CASRRQPSSGNTIYF.

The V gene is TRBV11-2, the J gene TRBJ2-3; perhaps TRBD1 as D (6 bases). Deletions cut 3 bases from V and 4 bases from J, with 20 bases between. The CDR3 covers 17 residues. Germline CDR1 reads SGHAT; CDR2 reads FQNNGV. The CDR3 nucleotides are TGTGCCAGCAGCTTGACAGGACAGCCAAGGGGCGCAGATACGCAGTATTTT. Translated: CASSLTGQPRGADTQYF.

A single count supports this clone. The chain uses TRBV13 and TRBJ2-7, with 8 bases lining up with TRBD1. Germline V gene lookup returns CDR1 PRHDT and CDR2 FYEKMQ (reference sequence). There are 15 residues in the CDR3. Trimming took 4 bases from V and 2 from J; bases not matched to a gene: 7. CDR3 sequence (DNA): TGTGCCAGCAGCTACTTTACACAGGGGGCCTACGAGCAGTACTTC. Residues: CASSYFTQGAYEQYF.

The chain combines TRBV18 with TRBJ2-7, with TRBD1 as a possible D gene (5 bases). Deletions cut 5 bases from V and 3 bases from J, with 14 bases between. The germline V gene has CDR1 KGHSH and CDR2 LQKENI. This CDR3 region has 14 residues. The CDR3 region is CASSKGNKDYEQYV. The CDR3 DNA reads TGTGCCAGCTCAAAGGGGAATAAGGACTACGAGCAGTACGTC.

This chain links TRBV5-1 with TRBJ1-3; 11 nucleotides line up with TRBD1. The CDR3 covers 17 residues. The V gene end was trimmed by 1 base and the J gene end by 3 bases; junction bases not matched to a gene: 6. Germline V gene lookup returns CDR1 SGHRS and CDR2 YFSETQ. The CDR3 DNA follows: TGCGCCAGCAGCTTGATTGGACAGGGGGCGTTTGGAAACACCATATATTTT. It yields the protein CASSLIGQGAFGNTIYF.

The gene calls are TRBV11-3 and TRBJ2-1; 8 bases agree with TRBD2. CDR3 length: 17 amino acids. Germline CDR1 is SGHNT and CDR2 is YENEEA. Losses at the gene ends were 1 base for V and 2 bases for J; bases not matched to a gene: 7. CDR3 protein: CASSLGVLAGTYNEQFF. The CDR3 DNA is TGTGCCAGCAGCTTAGGGGTCCTAGCGGGTACCTACAATGAGCAGTTCTTC. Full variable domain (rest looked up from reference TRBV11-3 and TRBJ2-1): EAGVVQSPRYKIIEKKQPVAFWCNPISGHNTLYWYLQNLGQGPELLIRYENEEAVDDSQLPKDRFSAERLKGVDSTLKIQPAELGDSAVYLCASSLGVLAGTYNEQFFGPGTRLTVL.

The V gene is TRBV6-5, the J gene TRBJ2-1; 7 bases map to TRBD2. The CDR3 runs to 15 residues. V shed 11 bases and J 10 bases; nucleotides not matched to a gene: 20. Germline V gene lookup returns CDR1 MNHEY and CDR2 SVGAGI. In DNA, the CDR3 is TGTGCCGGCACCCGGGGGGAGATGGGAGCGGGGGAGCAGTTCTTC. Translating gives CAGTRGEMGAGEQFF.

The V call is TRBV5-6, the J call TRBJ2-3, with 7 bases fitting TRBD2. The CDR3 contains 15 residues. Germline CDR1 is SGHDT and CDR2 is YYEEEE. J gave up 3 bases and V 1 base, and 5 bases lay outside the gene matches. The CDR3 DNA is TGTGCCAGCAGCTTGTCGCGGGAGACGACAGATACGCAGTATTTT. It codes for CASSLSRETTDTQYF.